What follows are 31 T cell receptor beta chains derived from one specimen sequenced in a study of blood T cell repertoires in COVID-19. Clones were sequenced by immunoSEQ multiplex PCR, and TCRdb holds only the in-frame ones, with some missing. Of more than 200,000 clones listed, about nine tenths are singletons. The sample consisted of peripheral blood. These receptors came from a young man with COVID-19, enrolled during active disease.

J is TRBJ1-1 and V is TRBV6-5; D not certain. Germline loops: CDR1 MNHEY, CDR2 SVGAGI. V lost 2 bases and J lost 1, with 11 bases in between. CDR3 length: 15 residues. DNA of the CDR3: TGTGCCAGCAGTTACGATGGAGCCCCGAACACTGAAGCTTTCTTT. Translating it yields CASSYDGAPNTEAFF.

This chain connects TRBV7-9 to TRBJ2-7, with 8 nucleotides matching TRBD1. V lost 7 bases to trimming and J lost 4 bases; unmatched junction nucleotides: 24. This CDR3 spans 19 amino acids. Per the germline V gene, CDR1 is SEHNR and CDR2 is FQNEAQ (reference sequence). The CDR3 reads CASNRWGQDTSRASYEQYF. CDR3 bases: TGTGCCAGCAACCGATGGGGACAGGACACCTCTAGAGCGTCATACGAGCAGTACTTC.

This sequence joins TRBV9 and TRBJ1-2, with 8 positions matching TRBD1. The CDR3 sequence is 15 residues long. Unmatched junction bases numbered 6, after V lost 3 bases and J lost 2 bases. CDR1 and CDR2 from the germline V gene are SGDLS and YYNGEE. CDR3 coding DNA: TGTGCCAGCAGCGCGGCAGGGGGCAGGAACTATGGCTACACCTTC. Translation gives CASSAAGGRNYGYTF.

The chain joins TRBV14 to TRBJ2-1; 12 nucleotides match TRBD2. The CDR3 runs to 19 residues. Germline V CDR1 and CDR2: SGHDN, FVKESK. The J segment lost 6 bases and the V segment lost 0 bases, leaving 12 bases of the junction unmatched. CDR3 in DNA: TGTGCCAGCAGCCAAGACGGACAGGGTGGACTAGCGGGACGCAATGAGCAGTTCTTC. Translated, it gives CASSQDGQGGLAGRNEQFF.

V usage is TRBV5-1 and J usage is TRBJ2-2; TRBD2 agrees at 9 bases. V shed 0 bases and J 6 bases; nucleotides not matched to a gene: 12. Per the germline V gene, CDR1 is SGHRS and CDR2 is YFSETQ. The CDR3 loop spans 18 amino acids. CDR3 bases: TGCGCCAGCAGCTTGGTTCCTAGCGGGATGGGGCTGGCCGGGGAGCTGTTTTTT. It encodes CASSLVPSGMGLAGELFF.

The chain has TRBV30 and TRBJ2-7; possible D gene TRBD2, 6 bases. The germline V gene has CDR1 GTSNPN and CDR2 SVGIG (reference sequence). The ends were cut back, 2 bases at V and 4 bases at J, with 15 bases in the middle. The CDR3 is 14 residues long. Here the CDR3 reads CAWSNGGLGYEQYF. In DNA, the CDR3 is TGTGCCTGGAGTAACGGGGGATTGGGGTACGAGCAGTACTTC.

This CDR3 reads CATSVGDFTDTQYF. CDR3 sequence (DNA): TGTGCCACCAGCGTGGGGGACTTCACAGATACGCAGTATTTT. This chain links TRBV15 with TRBJ2-3; TRBD2 is a possible D gene (6 bases). The V and J ends lost 5 bases and 2 bases respectively, with 11 bases between them. The CDR3 consists of 14 residues. The V gene's germline CDR1 is LNHNV and CDR2 YYDKDF (reference sequence).

The chain carries TRBV18 and TRBJ1-5, with unresolved D. The CDR3 contains 16 residues. Trimming pared 2 bases from V and 4 bases from J, leaving 15 bases between. Germline assignment: CDR1 KGHSH and CDR2 LQKENI. In DNA, the CDR3 is TGTGCCAGCTCACCAATGATGGGTGAGGGAAATCAGCCCCAGCATTTT. This translates into CASSPMMGEGNQPQHF.

V and J are TRBV19 and TRBJ2-2, with 10 bases matching TRBD2. This CDR3 has 16 amino acids. V shed 6 bases and J 0 bases; nucleotides not matched to a gene: 4. Germline-derived CDR1 and CDR2 are LNHDA and SQIVND (reference sequence). The CDR3 reads CASSPGLAANTGELFF. As DNA, the CDR3 is TGTGCCAGTAGCCCCGGACTAGCGGCGAACACCGGGGAGCTGTTTTTT.

The J gene is TRBJ2-1, the V gene TRBV30, with TRBD2 matching 7 bases. The CDR3 contains 16 residues. V trimming: 0 bases; J trimming: 1 base; junction bases outside the gene matches: 6. CDR1 GTSNPN and CDR2 SVGIG come from the germline V gene (reference sequence). CDR3 sequence reads: CAWSVKASGSYNEQFF. In DNA form, the CDR3 reads TGTGCCTGGAGTGTAAAGGCTAGCGGATCCTACAATGAGCAGTTCTTC.

The genes are TRBV18 and TRBJ2-7; 10 bases agree with TRBD1. V gave up 5 bases and J gave up 6 bases; unmatched junction bases: 13. The V gene's germline CDR1 is KGHSH and CDR2 LQKENI. This CDR3 is built from 16 residues. The DNA for the CDR3 is TGTGCCAGCTCAGCGTTAGGGACAGGGGATAGAGGCGAGCAGTACTTC. It is translated as CASSALGTGDRGEQYF.

The chain recombines TRBV16 with TRBJ2-3, with D perhaps matching TRBD2 (5 bases). Germline CDR1 reads KGHSY; CDR2 reads FQNENV. The V gene lost 2 bases and the J gene lost 6 bases, with 12 bases spanning the gap. This CDR3 comprises 14 residues. The CDR3, as DNA: TGTGCCAGCAGCCAAGGTTTCGTAGCGGATACGCAGTATTTT. Protein sequence: CASSQGFVADTQYF.

As for this clone: Distinct nucleotide sequences in the sample also encode this CDR3. V usage is TRBV2 and J usage is TRBJ1-2; 8 bases fit TRBD1. Losses at the gene ends were 6 bases for V and 0 bases for J; bases not matched to a gene: 3. Germline CDR1 is SNHLY and CDR2 is FYNNEI. The CDR3 sequence is 14 residues long. CDR3 region: CASSEQGANYGYTF. CDR3 in DNA: TGTGCCAGCAGCGAACAGGGGGCTAACTATGGCTACACCTTC.

The V and J genes are TRBV19 and TRBJ1-5; D is unclear. Deletions cut 3 bases from V and 7 bases from J, with 13 bases between. CDR1 is LNHDA, CDR2 SQIVND, per germline (reference sequence). The CDR3 covers 14 residues. The CDR3 reads CASSMRRVQQPQHF. In DNA, the CDR3 is TGTGCCAGTAGTATGAGGAGGGTCCAGCAGCCCCAGCATTTT. The full variable domain, rest sourced from reference TRBV19 and TRBJ1-5, is DGGITQSPKYLFRKEGQNVTLSCEQNLNHDAMYWYRQDPGQGLRLIYYSQIVNDFQKGDIAEGYSVSREKKESFPLTVTSAQKNPTAFYLCASSMRRVQQPQHFGDGTRLSIL.

This chain uses TRBV12-3 or TRBV12-4 with TRBJ2-7; no definite D call. CDR3 size: 13 residues. V was clipped by 3 bases and J by 5 bases, with 11 bases between them. The chain's CDR3 is CASSFQYTNEQYF. CDR3 bases: TGTGCCAGCAGTTTTCAGTACACGAACGAGCAGTACTTC.

V gene TRBV7-2 combines with J gene TRBJ1-2; D is uncertain. Trimming pared 0 bases from V and 8 bases from J, leaving 19 bases between. In germline, CDR1 is SGHTA, CDR2 FQGNSA. The CDR3 spans 16 residues. In DNA form, the CDR3 reads TGTGCCAGCAGCTTAGCGGCCTTGGGAGGGCCGGAGGGCTACACCTTC. It codes for CASSLAALGGPEGYTF.

This chain links TRBV28 with TRBJ1-1; D is undetermined. Germline V gives CDR1 MDHEN, CDR2 SYDVKM. This CDR3 is 13 amino acids long. V was shortened by 7 bases and J by 1 base, with 10 bases between the two germline ends. This chain's CDR3 is CASNPGWNTEAFF. The CDR3 region has the DNA TGTGCCAGCAACCCGGGGTGGAACACTGAAGCTTTCTTT.

The gene calls are TRBV7-2 and TRBJ2-2; D is possibly TRBD1 (6 bases). This CDR3 has 15 amino acids. The ends were cut back, 5 bases at V and 9 bases at J, with 19 bases in the middle. CDR1 SGHTA and CDR2 FQGNSA come from the germline V gene. CDR3 amino acids: CASSPRQVEKRELFF. Here the CDR3 DNA reads TGTGCCAGCAGCCCACGACAGGTTGAGAAGCGGGAGCTGTTTTTT.

The J gene is TRBJ1-5, the V gene TRBV3-1 (or the pseudogene TRBV3-2), with TRBD1 matching 9 bases. The junction had 5 bases not matched to a gene; V was cut back by 4 bases and J by 7 bases. The CDR3 covers 14 residues. Germline loops: CDR1 LGHDT, CDR2 YNNKEL (reference sequence). Written as DNA, the CDR3 is TGTGCCAGCAGCCCCCGGGACAGGGTCCAGCCCCAGCATTTT. Its translation is CASSPRDRVQPQHF.

This rearrangement joins TRBV6-2 or TRBV6-3 to TRBJ2-7; possible D gene TRBD1, 6 bases. CDR1 MNHEY and CDR2 SVGEGT come from the germline V gene. The CDR3 contains 17 residues. The V gene lost 6 bases and the J gene lost 0 bases, with 21 bases spanning the gap. CDR3 bases: TGTGCCAGCAGCCACGACCCACGACAGGCCGACTCCTACGAGCAGTACTTC. As protein: CASSHDPRQADSYEQYF.

The CDR3 sequence: CASSSGQGMNTEAFF. Written as DNA, the CDR3 is TGCGCCAGCAGCTCCGGACAGGGGATGAACACTGAAGCTTTCTTT. J is TRBJ1-1 and V is TRBV5-1, with TRBD1 matching 9 bases. V gave up 3 bases and J gave up 0 bases; unmatched junction bases: 3. This CDR3 comprises 15 residues. The V gene's germline CDR1 is SGHRS and CDR2 YFSETQ.

The V gene is TRBV2, the J gene TRBJ1-5, with D perhaps TRBD1 (5 bases). The CDR3 has 14 residues. Per germline, CDR1 SNHLY and CDR2 FYNNEI. Trimming took 5 bases from V and 2 from J, leaving 10 bases between them. Written as DNA, the CDR3 is TGTGCCAGCAGTCTTCTACAGGGCAATCAGCCCCAGCATTTT. The encoded protein is CASSLLQGNQPQHF.

This rearrangement joins TRBV5-1 to TRBJ1-2; no clear D gene. The CDR3 covers 13 residues. Germline V gives CDR1 SGHRS, CDR2 YFSETQ. Deletions cut 4 bases from V and 2 bases from J, with 9 bases between. This CDR3 is CASSPDSNYGYTF. CDR3 in DNA: TGCGCCAGCAGCCCGGACTCGAACTATGGCTACACCTTC.

The chain couples TRBV7-8 to TRBJ1-1; D uncertain. The CDR3 loop spans 11 amino acids. Looked up from germline, CDR1 is SGHVS and CDR2 is FQNEAQ. V lost 8 bases, J lost 4 bases, and 8 bases lay in between. The CDR3 is CASGPVTEAFF. CDR3 nucleotide sequence: TGTGCCAGCGGGCCTGTCACTGAAGCTTTCTTT.

This sequence joins TRBV19 and TRBJ1-2; D uncertain. Trimming took off 5 bases at V and 4 bases at J, with 14 bases between the two ends. The CDR3 sequence is 14 residues long. The germline V gene has CDR1 LNHDA and CDR2 SQIVND (reference sequence). CDR3 protein: CASSPGSLLYGYTF. DNA of the CDR3: TGTGCCAGTAGTCCTGGCTCTCTCCTCTATGGCTACACCTTC.

This sequence joins TRBV6-5 and TRBJ2-1; a possible D gene is TRBD1 (6 bases). V dropped 4 bases and J dropped 5 bases, with 15 bases sitting between them. The CDR3 is made up of 15 amino acids. Germline V gene sequence: CDR1 MNHEY, CDR2 SVGAGI. Written as DNA, the CDR3 is TGTGCCAGCAGTTCGCAGGGGTGGGGAAACAATGAGCAGTTCTTC. Amino acid sequence: CASSSQGWGNNEQFF.

The chain recombines TRBV2 with TRBJ2-2; D perhaps matches TRBD1 (5 bases). Germline V gene sequence: CDR1 SNHLY, CDR2 FYNNEI. The length of the CDR3 is 14 residues. Trimming stripped 8 bases from V and 7 bases from J, with 17 bases between. The CDR3 is CASSIRGFVGELFF. DNA of the CDR3: TGTGCCAGCTCCATTAGGGGTTTTGTCGGGGAGCTGTTTTTT.

This chain uses TRBV25-1 with TRBJ2-3; tentatively, D is TRBD1 (5 bases). In germline, CDR1 is MGHDK, CDR2 SYGVNS. Trimming shortened V by 1 base and J by 3 bases, and 8 bases separated the two germline ends. CDR3 length: 14 residues. The DNA of the CDR3 is TGTGCCAGCAGTGAATTCAGGGTTACAGATACGCAGTATTTT. Translation: CASSEFRVTDTQYF.

The V and J genes are TRBV7-2 and TRBJ1-1; D is perhaps TRBD1 (6 bases). Trimming stripped 4 bases from V and 11 bases from J, with 14 bases between. Germline CDR1 is SGHTA and CDR2 is FQGNSA. This CDR3 is built from 12 residues. This CDR3 is CASSSREGVAFF. The CDR3 DNA sequence: TGTGCCAGCAGCTCCCGGGAGGGGGTGGCTTTCTTT.

The chain recombines TRBV29-1 with TRBJ2-1, with D perhaps matching TRBD1 (5 bases). CDR3 size: 12 residues. V was shortened by 8 bases and J by 2 bases, with 10 bases between the two germline ends. Germline V gene data show CDR1 as SQVTM and CDR2 as ANQGSEA. Written as DNA, the CDR3 is TGCAGCACCAGGGAAACCTACAATGAGCAGTTCTTC. It codes for CSTRETYNEQFF.

The CDR3 DNA sequence: TGTGCCAGCAGCTTTTTGAAGGGAGGGGACACCGGGGAGCTGTTTTTT. Its translation: CASSFLKGGDTGELFF. This rearrangement joins TRBV7-9 to TRBJ2-2; 7 bases fit TRBD2. This CDR3 has 16 amino acids. The V gene end was trimmed by 3 bases and the J gene end by 3 bases; junction bases not matched to a gene: 7. CDR1 is SEHNR, CDR2 FQNEAQ, per germline (reference sequence).